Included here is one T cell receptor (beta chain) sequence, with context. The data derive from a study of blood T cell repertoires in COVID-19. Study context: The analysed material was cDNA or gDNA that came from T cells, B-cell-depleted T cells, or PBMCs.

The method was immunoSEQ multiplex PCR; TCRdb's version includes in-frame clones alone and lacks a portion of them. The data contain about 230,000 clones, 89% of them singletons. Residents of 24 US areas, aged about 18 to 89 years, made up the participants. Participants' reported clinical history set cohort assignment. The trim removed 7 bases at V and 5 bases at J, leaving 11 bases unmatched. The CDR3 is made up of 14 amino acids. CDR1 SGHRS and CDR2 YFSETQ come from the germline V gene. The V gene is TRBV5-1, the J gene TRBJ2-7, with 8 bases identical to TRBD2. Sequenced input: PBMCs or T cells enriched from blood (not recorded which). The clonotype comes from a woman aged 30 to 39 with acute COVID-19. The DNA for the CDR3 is TGCGCCAGCTGCCCCGGGGGGGGATCGGACGAGCAGTACTTC. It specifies CASCPGGGSDEQYF.